The 14 T cell receptor beta chains listed next were all sequenced from one sample in a study of response to subunit inactivated influenza vaccine. Via MiXCR, TCRdb re-called the RT-PCR reads, giving one row per CDR3 protein. The sample contains around 790,000 distinct CDR3 sequences, over 20% of which appear only once. This specimen consisted of PBMCs from blood, obtained around 5 days after vaccination. Receptor source: a man in his fifties or sixties who received an inactivated influenza vaccine.

The gene calls are TRBV4-2 and TRBJ2-4, with 7 bases that match TRBD1. Germline CDR1 reads LGHNA; CDR2 reads YNFKEQ. After removal of 3 bases from V and 7 bases from J, the junction contained 6 bases not matched to a gene. The CDR3 extends over 14 amino acids. CDR3 in DNA: TGTGCCAGCAGCCATAAGACAGGGCCGAACATTCAGTACTTC. It encodes CASSHKTGPNIQYF.

This clonotype has only a few counts. The chain combines TRBV9 with TRBJ2-2; D is uncertain. This CDR3 is built from 14 residues. Trimming took 0 bases from V and 1 from J, leaving 4 bases between them. Germline loops: CDR1 SGDLS, CDR2 YYNGEE. The CDR3 spells CASSVGVNTGELFF. The CDR3 DNA is TGTGCCAGCAGCGTAGGGGTGAACACCGGGGAGCTGTTTTTT.

The rearrangement joins TRBV20-1 to TRBJ2-3, with a weak D call TRBD2 (6 bases). The CDR3 consists of 15 residues. CDR1 and CDR2 from the germline V gene are DFQATT and SNEGSKA (reference sequence). V was clipped by 3 bases and J by 0 bases, with 13 bases between them. The CDR3 sequence: CSASSGEPSTDTQYF. The DNA of the CDR3 is TGCAGTGCTAGTTCGGGGGAGCCTAGCACAGATACGCAGTATTTT.

CDR3 coding DNA: TGTGCCAGCAAGGGGGTAATGAACACTGAAGCTTTCTTT. It yields the protein CASKGVMNTEAFF. The chain links TRBV27 to TRBJ1-1; the D gene is possibly TRBD1 (6 bases). Germline V CDR1 and CDR2: MNHEY, SMNVEV (reference sequence). Trimming shortened V by 7 bases and J by 0 bases, and 9 bases separated the two germline ends. CDR3 size: 13 residues.

The chain has TRBV7-2 and TRBJ2-7; D assignment may be TRBD1 or TRBD2 (5 bases each). V dropped 5 bases and J dropped 5 bases, with 16 bases sitting between them. This CDR3 region has 14 residues. The germline V gene encodes CDR1 SGHTA and CDR2 FQGNSA. The CDR3 sequence: CASSLRSRDHEQYF. CDR3 DNA sequence: TGTGCCAGCAGCCTCAGGTCCAGGGACCACGAGCAGTACTTC.

This rearrangement joins TRBV2 to TRBJ2-5; D is unresolved. The CDR3 totals 12 residues. In germline, CDR1 is SNHLY, CDR2 FYNNEI. Between the trimmed V and J ends, which lost 6 bases and 2 bases, there was a span of 7 bases. DNA of the CDR3: TGTGCCAGCAGGGGGATACAAGAGACCCAGTACTTC. Its protein is CASRGIQETQYF.

This clonotype was seen many times. This chain connects TRBV7-3 to TRBJ2-3, with a tentative D call TRBD1 (6 bases). V was trimmed by 6 bases and J by 6 bases, leaving 19 bases between them. The CDR3 extends over 15 amino acids. Germline V gene lookup returns CDR1 SGHTA and CDR2 FQGTGA. Here the CDR3 DNA reads TGTGCCAGCAGTCTCGGGACACCCATGACCGATACGCAGTATTTT. Protein: CASSLGTPMTDTQYF.

The chain combines TRBV2 with TRBJ1-1; 7 bases align to TRBD1. The CDR3 extends over 15 amino acids. CDR1 is SNHLY, CDR2 FYNNEI, per germline. Trimming removed 6 bases from V and 0 bases from J; junction bases left unmatched: 7. The chain's CDR3 is CASRKGAGMNTEAFF. The DNA of the CDR3 is TGTGCCAGCAGAAAGGGGGCAGGGATGAACACTGAAGCTTTCTTT.

This clonotype has only a few counts. This chain connects TRBV29-1 to TRBJ2-3, with D perhaps matching TRBD2 (5 bases). The CDR3 runs to 13 residues. V shed 1 base and J shed 4 bases, with 9 bases lying between them. Per germline, CDR1 SQVTM and CDR2 ANQGSEA. DNA for the CDR3: TGCAGCGTTGAAGTTACAGCGGCAGATACGCAGTATTTT. Translation: CSVEVTAADTQYF.

This clonotype appeared a few times. V usage is TRBV5-1 and J usage is TRBJ2-1, with a tentative D call TRBD2 (6 bases). The CDR3 contains 14 residues. The V end was cut by 5 bases, the J end by 6 bases, with 15 bases between. Germline loops: CDR1 SGHRS, CDR2 YFSETQ. CDR3 DNA: TGCGCCAGCAGGGAGCGGGCCGACTCCAATGAGCAGTTCTTC. This translates into CASRERADSNEQFF.

This clonotype was observed a handful of times. The chain has TRBV5-5 and TRBJ1-4; TRBD1 matches at 10 bases. V trimming: 4 bases; J trimming: 7 bases; junction bases outside the gene matches: 7. Looked up from germline, CDR1 is SGHKS and CDR2 is YYEKEE (reference sequence). The CDR3 is made up of 15 amino acids. The CDR3 DNA is TGTGCCAGCAGCATACAGACAGGGGGCGGTGAAAAACTGTTTTTT. Protein: CASSIQTGGGEKLFF.

The chain couples TRBV29-1 to TRBJ2-1, with 7 bases fitting TRBD1. V shed 5 bases and J 8 bases; nucleotides not matched to a gene: 12. Germline loops: CDR1 SQVTM, CDR2 ANQGSEA. The CDR3 is 14 amino acids. The CDR3, as DNA: TGCAGCGTTACAGGGGCATGGAAGGGCGATGAGCAGTTCTTC. Protein: CSVTGAWKGDEQFF.

The chain recombines TRBV28 with TRBJ2-7, with D possibly matching TRBD1 (8 bases). V was pared by 3 bases and J by 4 bases, with 16 bases between. The germline gives CDR1 MDHEN, CDR2 SYDVKM. This CDR3 spans 15 amino acids. CDR3 sequence reads: CASSLTGEGRYEQYF. CDR3 in DNA: TGTGCCAGCAGTTTGACAGGGGAGGGTCGGTACGAGCAGTACTTC.

The chain is built from TRBV7-9 and TRBJ2-5; tentatively, D is TRBD2 (6 bases). The CDR3 totals 12 residues. The germline V gene encodes CDR1 SEHNR and CDR2 FQNEAQ (reference sequence). Trimming removed 2 bases from V and 9 bases from J, with 10 bases in between. CDR3 sequence reads: CASSLSGGAQYF. CDR3 in DNA: TGTGCCAGCAGCTTATCAGGAGGGGCCCAGTACTTC.